This TCR beta chain emerged from a study of cytotoxic CD8 clonotypes in ibrutinib-treated CLL. CDR3 length: 16 residues. Germline CDR1 KGHSH, CDR2 LQKENI. J gave up 4 bases and V 6 bases, and 11 bases lay outside the gene matches. The table came from immunoSEQ multiplex PCR; TCRdb's copy has only in-frame clones and leaves some out. The sample lists some 350,000 clones, roughly 67% occurring once. The chain is built from TRBV18 and TRBJ1-2; 10 nucleotides agree with TRBD1. The sequence derives from a human donor with chronic lymphocytic leukemia. Source: PBMCs, taken after 36 months of ibrutinib treatment. CDR3 loop: CASSATGTGASYGYTF. CDR3 in DNA: TGTGCCAGCTCGGCAACCGGGACAGGGGCATCCTATGGCTACACCTTC. Variable domain in full (rest from reference TRBV18 and TRBJ1-2): NAGVMQNPRHLVRRRGQEARLRCSPMKGHSHVYWYRQLPEEGLKFMVYLQKENIIDESGMPKERFSAEFPKEGPSILRIQQVVRGDSAAYFCASSATGTGASYGYTFGSGTRLTVV.